This T cell receptor beta chain stems from a study of T cell responses to AZD1222 COVID-19 vaccine. Study outcomes and limitations: Regions 160-218 and 743-854 held dominance among vaccine-associated CD4 TCRs, which spanned spike. After the peak T cell response, and only then, were repertoires sampled. Most donors were white British and more were female, and clonal diversity was possibly underestimated.

This clone was seen more than once but under ten times. Its antigen remains unknown. Data came from immunoSEQ multiplex PCR; TCRdb stores just in-frame clones and leaves some out. The top ten clones hold approximately 3.5% of a sample with about 110,000 clones, nearly 90% of them seen once. V was pared by 2 bases and J by 6 bases, with 17 bases between. The CDR3 loop spans 16 amino acids. Germline V CDR1 and CDR2: SGHNT, YYREEE (reference sequence). This receptor was identified in an adult in good health. This rearrangement joins TRBV5-4 to TRBJ2-2, with D maybe TRBD2 (7 bases). The material sequenced was peripheral blood, taken on day 0 of AZD1222 vaccination. The CDR3 nucleotides are TGTGCCAGCAGCTTAAAATCTTTAGGGGGGGCCGGGGAGCTGTTTTTT. It encodes CASSLKSLGGAGELFF.